This note documents a single T cell receptor beta chain sequence. The data stem from a study of cytomegalovirus exposure and HLA in healthy donors. Overall study context: The study placed approximately 80% of its approximately 400 genotyped donors in the Caucasian-associated ancestry cluster.

The V gene's germline CDR1 is SGHRS and CDR2 YFSETQ. V gave up 0 bases and J gave up 8 bases, with 14 bases separating them. This CDR3 region has 15 residues. 13 Jbeta primers and 60 Vbeta primers were used for the PCR. Data came from immunoSEQ multiplex PCR; TCRdb stores just in-frame clones and leaves some out. Among about 92,000 clones listed, 80% to 90% were seen once. The gene calls are TRBV5-1 and TRBJ1-4, with D possibly being TRBD1 (5 bases). The sequence derives from a woman in her late teens or twenties in good health and CMV-seropositive. The sequenced sample was PBMCs. The CDR3 sequence: CASSLEGGTGEKLFF. CDR3 nucleotide sequence: TGCGCCAGCAGCTTGGAGGGAGGGACCGGAGAAAAACTGTTTTTT.